This T cell receptor beta chain originates from a study of beta chain features in type 1 diabetes. Study-level results: Although PCR might favor shorter templates, it would do so equally in patients and controls. For patients, the naive, central memory and Treg TCRB repertoires appeared more alike than for healthy donors. The VDJ junctions of type 1 diabetes patients carried fewer insertions and more deletions. Among all four CD4+ subsets, Type 1 diabetes patients had TCRB CDR3s that were moderately but significantly shorter.

This clone was recorded a few times. Its antigen is not known. Expressed TCRB transcripts were sequenced after all isolated RNA was converted to cDNA. Method: immunoSEQ multiplex PCR; TCRdb's copy keeps in-frame clones and lacks some. This table holds some 410,000 clones, roughly an eighth found once. The V gene's germline CDR1 is SQVTM and CDR2 ANQGSEA. V shed 8 bases, J shed 5 bases, and the junction held 8 bases outside the gene matches. The CDR3 contains 13 residues. The sample consisted of naive CD4+ T cells from blood. The gene calls are TRBV29-1 and TRBJ2-5, with TRBD1 matching over 10 bases. The source of this sequence is a woman aged 18-30 years in good health. The DNA of the CDR3 is TGCAGCATTGTCGGGACAGGGGTCGAGACCCAGTACTTC. Protein sequence: CSIVGTGVETQYF. Full variable domain (rest looked up from reference TRBV29-1 and TRBJ2-5): SAVISQKPSRDICQRGTSLTIQCQVDSQVTMMFWYRQQPGQSLTLIATANQGSEATYESGFVIDKFPISRPNLTFSTLTVSNMSPEDSSIYLCSIVGTGVETQYFGPGTRLLVL.